This entry lists 21 T cell receptor beta chains sequenced from one sample in a study of vaccination effects on CD4 cells after COVID-19. Their target antigens are unknown. Isolating CD4+ T cells followed more than 9 days of culture. This table comes from immunoSEQ multiplex PCR, and its TCRdb copy is limited to in-frame clones, with some not included. Counted here are 30,000 to 40,000 clones, about 81% occurring once; the ten biggest clones make up roughly 3%. The sample consisted of CD4+ T cells from PBMCs cultured without peptide, taken before COVID-19 vaccination. The receptors shown here come from a human donor who received a COVID-19 vaccine.

V and J are TRBV25-1 and TRBJ2-2; either TRBD1 or TRBD2 may supply D (6 bases each). Germline V CDR1 and CDR2: MGHDK, SYGVNS. The V end lost 4 bases, the J end lost 0 bases, and 12 bases lay between the germline ends. The CDR3 loop spans 16 amino acids. CDR3 in amino acids: CASSGLGGANTGELFF. DNA of the CDR3: TGTGCCAGCAGTGGACTCGGGGGCGCGAACACCGGGGAGCTGTTTTTT.

In this sample, this clone turned up once. V is TRBV5-1 and J is TRBJ2-2; D might be TRBD1 (6 bases). The ends were cut back, 6 bases at V and 6 bases at J, with 21 bases in the middle. The CDR3 is made up of 16 amino acids. Germline V gives CDR1 SGHRS, CDR2 YFSETQ. The CDR3 loop reads CASTPFGTSGAGELFF. The DNA of the CDR3 is TGCGCCAGCACCCCCTTCGGGACAAGTGGCGCCGGGGAGCTGTTTTTT.

The CDR3 sequence: CASKGGIDYGYTF. The DNA of the CDR3 is TGTGCCAGCAAGGGAGGGATCGACTATGGCTACACCTTC. The chain recombines TRBV6-5 with TRBJ1-2, with D uncertain. V lost 7 bases and J lost 3, with 12 bases in between. The CDR3 is 13 residues long. Germline loops: CDR1 MNHEY, CDR2 SVGAGI.

The V and J genes are TRBV21-1 and TRBJ2-7; TRBD2, the table's D call, lacks a check against the DNA. TRBV21-1 represents a pseudogene. The CDR3 has 14 amino acids. The CDR3 nucleotides read TGTGCCACCCTAGGTGGGACTCCCTCTGGAGAGCAGTACGTC. This sequence encodes CATLGGTPSGEQYV.

The chain employs TRBV3-1 (or the pseudogene TRBV3-2) and TRBJ1-1, with 8 bases that match TRBD1. Germline lookup yields CDR1 LGHDT and CDR2 YNNKEL (reference sequence). The CDR3 consists of 14 residues. Trimming took 4 bases from V and 4 from J; bases not matched to a gene: 5. In DNA, the CDR3 is TGTGCCAGCAGCCGACAGGGGTTGAGCACTGAAGCTTTCTTT. Amino acid sequence: CASSRQGLSTEAFF.

This chain connects TRBV9 to TRBJ2-3, with a weak D call TRBD1 (6 bases). This CDR3 region has 20 residues. V lost 0 bases and J 2 bases, leaving 25 bases between the germline ends. The V gene's germline CDR1 is SGDLS and CDR2 YYNGEE. CDR3: CASSVARGLSWDTHTDTQYF. CDR3 nucleotide sequence: TGTGCCAGCAGCGTAGCTAGGGGCCTATCCTGGGACACCCACACAGATACGCAGTATTTT.

This chain connects TRBV21-1 to TRBJ2-5. TRBV21-1 is a pseudogene. The CDR3 is 16 amino acids. In nucleotides, the CDR3 is TGTGCCAGCAGCAAAGAGGACGGACATAGGAGGGAGACCCAGTACTTC. As protein: CASSKEDGHRRETQYF.

V and J are TRBV30 and TRBJ2-5; D is perhaps TRBD2 (5 bases). Deletions cut 0 bases from V and 9 bases from J, with 11 bases between. Germline V CDR1 and CDR2: GTSNPN, SVGIG (reference sequence). This CDR3 region has 12 residues. The CDR3 sequence is CAWSVGEMAQYF. CDR3 in DNA: TGTGCCTGGAGTGTGGGAGAGATGGCCCAGTACTTC.

V usage is TRBV9 and J usage is TRBJ2-5, with D perhaps TRBD2 (6 bases). The CDR3 has 16 residues. Looked up from germline, CDR1 is SGDLS and CDR2 is YYNGEE. Between the trimmed V and J ends, which lost 0 bases and 0 bases, there was a span of 12 bases. The CDR3 here is CASSVDLRENQETQYF. CDR3 DNA sequence: TGTGCCAGCAGCGTAGATTTGCGGGAAAACCAAGAGACCCAGTACTTC.

The chain uses TRBV2 and TRBJ1-5; D ambiguous. CDR3 size: 13 residues. Germline CDR1 is SNHLY and CDR2 is FYNNEI. Between the trimmed V and J ends, which lost 2 bases and 3 bases, there was a span of 5 bases. This chain's CDR3 is CASSENPNQPQHF. In DNA form, the CDR3 reads TGTGCCAGCAGTGAAAACCCCAATCAGCCCCAGCATTTT.

The genes are TRBV6-5 and TRBJ1-1; no reliable D call. Germline V gene data show CDR1 as MNHEY and CDR2 as SVGAGI. The CDR3 is made up of 11 amino acids. V was shortened by 5 bases and J by 8 bases, with 9 bases between the two germline ends. This CDR3 is CASSPREEAFF. The CDR3 DNA reads TGTGCCAGCAGTCCCCGAGAGGAAGCTTTCTTT.

The chain uses TRBV5-1 and TRBJ2-3; D perhaps matches TRBD1 (5 bases). V lost 0 bases to trimming and J lost 1 base, with 12 bases between them. The CDR3 loop spans 16 amino acids. Looked up from germline, CDR1 is SGHRS and CDR2 is YFSETQ. The CDR3 protein is CASSLGSQGGTDTQYF. For the CDR3, the DNA is TGCGCCAGCAGCTTGGGTTCGCAGGGCGGCACAGATACGCAGTATTTT.

The chain has TRBV15 and TRBJ2-7; D is undetermined. The CDR3 covers 13 residues. Germline CDR1 and CDR2: LNHNV and YYDKDF (reference sequence). Deletions cut 3 bases from V and 3 bases from J, with 9 bases between. CDR3: CATSSNQLYEQYV. The CDR3 DNA is TGTGCCACCAGCAGTAACCAGCTCTACGAGCAGTACGTC.

This chain connects TRBV5-1 to TRBJ2-3, with D perhaps given as TRBD1 or TRBD2 (5 bases each). Germline assignment: CDR1 SGHRS and CDR2 YFSETQ. The V end lost 0 bases, the J end lost 2 bases, and 7 bases lay between the germline ends. This CDR3 region has 14 residues. The chain's CDR3 is CASSLGGNTDTQYF. The CDR3 DNA reads TGCGCCAGCAGCTTGGGGGGGAACACAGATACGCAGTATTTT. The full variable domain, its missing parts supplied by reference TRBV5-1 and TRBJ2-3, is KAGVTQTPRYLIKTRGQQVTLSCSPISGHRSVSWYQQTPGQGLQFLFEYFSETQRNKGNFPGRFSGRQFSNSRSEMNVSTLELGDSALYLCASSLGGNTDTQYFGPGTRLTVL.

V usage is TRBV20-1 and J usage is TRBJ2-1; D is uncertain. Trimming shortened V by 3 bases and J by 10 bases, and 13 bases separated the two germline ends. The CDR3 runs to 12 residues. The germline CDR1 and CDR2 sequences are DFQATT and SNEGSKA (reference sequence). The CDR3, as DNA: TGCAGTGCTAGTGGGAACCCCCCGGAGCAGTTCTTC. It codes for CSASGNPPEQFF.

This chain links TRBV18 with TRBJ1-1; D gene unclear. V was cut by 1 base and J by 0 bases, with 6 bases left in between. CDR1 and CDR2 from the germline V gene are KGHSH and LQKENI. This CDR3 contains 14 residues. This CDR3 is CASSPQGMNTEAFF. CDR3 nucleotide sequence: TGTGCCAGCTCACCACAGGGTATGAACACTGAAGCTTTCTTT.

The gene calls are TRBV5-6 and TRBJ1-5; D gene uncertain. The CDR3 contains 12 residues. The V gene's germline CDR1 is SGHDT and CDR2 YYEEEE. The ends were cut back, 4 bases at V and 4 bases at J, with 6 bases in the middle. CDR3 protein: CASSAFNQPQHF. The DNA for the CDR3 is TGTGCCAGCAGCGCCTTTAATCAGCCCCAGCATTTT.

This chain connects TRBV3-1 (or the pseudogene TRBV3-2) to TRBJ2-2; unclear D gene. Trimming stripped 3 bases from V and 4 bases from J, with 0 bases between. This CDR3 has 11 residues. In germline, CDR1 is LGHDT, CDR2 YNNKEL (reference sequence). The CDR3 loop reads CASSHTGELFF. CDR3 sequence (DNA): TGTGCCAGCAGCCACACCGGGGAGCTGTTTTTT.

This sequence joins TRBV5-1 and TRBJ2-2; TRBD1 agrees at 9 bases. Germline values: CDR1 SGHRS, CDR2 YFSETQ. The V and J ends lost 2 bases and 6 bases, in that order; junction bases with no gene match: 11. The length of the CDR3 is 17 residues. The DNA for the CDR3 is TGCGCCAGCAGCTTAGACCCGGGACAGGGTCGGGCCGGGGAGCTGTTTTTT. Amino acids: CASSLDPGQGRAGELFF.

This clone was counted a few times. The rearrangement uses TRBV19 and TRBJ2-2, with D uncertain. The CDR3 has 14 residues. From germline, CDR1 is LNHDA and CDR2 SQIVND (reference sequence). V was shortened by 2 bases and J by 4 bases, with 8 bases between the two germline ends. CDR3 DNA: TGTGCCAGTAGTATAAGGCCGATCACCGGGGAGCTGTTTTTT. It translates to CASSIRPITGELFF.

A note on this clone: Other nucleotide sequences in the sample specify the same CDR3. V usage is TRBV3-1 (or the pseudogene TRBV3-2) and J usage is TRBJ2-2, with D hard to call. Trimming removed 3 bases at V and 5 bases at J, with 4 bases between. Germline V CDR1 and CDR2: LGHDT, YNNKEL (reference sequence). The CDR3 length is 12 residues. The CDR3 DNA reads TGTGCCAGCAGCCAGTGGACCGGGGAGCTGTTTTTT. This codes for CASSQWTGELFF.